One sample yielded the 2 T cell receptor beta chains listed below, sequenced in a study of T cell responses to AZD1222 COVID-19 vaccine. Measured with immunoSEQ multiplex PCR; TCRdb has only the in-frame clones, and not every one. The sample includes roughly 270,000 clones, almost 95% of them seen just once. The source material was peripheral blood, sampled 28 days after the second AZD1222 dose. The origin of the receptors is an adult who received the AZD1222 COVID-19 vaccine.

The chain is built from TRBV13 and TRBJ2-5; possible D gene TRBD2, 5 bases. Trimming removed 5 bases at V and 6 bases at J, with 16 bases between. CDR1 and CDR2 from the germline V gene are PRHDT and FYEKMQ (reference sequence). This CDR3 is built from 14 residues. The CDR3 loop reads CASSPPRDEKTQYF. CDR3 DNA: TGTGCCAGCAGCCCCCCCCGGGATGAAAAGACCCAGTACTTC.

This chain uses TRBV21-1 with TRBJ2-7; the table gives TRBD2 as D, unverified against the DNA. TRBV21-1 is noted as a pseudogene. The CDR3 spans 15 residues. In nucleotides, the CDR3 is TGTGCCAGCAGCAAGACTAGCGGGAGGCCCGGGGAGCAGTACTTC. Translated, it gives CASSKTSGRPGEQYF.